This TCR beta chain was recovered during a study of blood T cells in healthy people across ages (dated by TCRdb to the mid-2010s). General notes on the study: Template switching captured roughly one uniquely barcoded TCR beta cDNA molecule per two T cells in model experiments. To avoid experimental bias, donors of different ages were spread randomly across the sequencing lanes. The donors were divided into four age groups: young (average around 15 years), middle-aged (approximately 41), aged (approximately 64) and long-lived (roughly 86). Using the same blood draw, the study looked at two additional independent replicas of 1 million unique cDNA reads for two donors, one aged 18 to 30 and the other aged 80 or older. The study measured age-related changes in TCR beta repertoire diversity using deep sequencing normalized with unique cDNA molecular identifiers. The paper as a whole reports these results and caveats: Observed TCR beta diversity per million T cells fell roughly linearly with age, and a significant reduction was already apparent by age roughly 40. Observed TCR beta diversity correlated strongly with the percentage of naive T cells measured by flow cytometry. Estimates of total diversity from one million sequenced T cells were regarded as lower bounds and underestimates. Compared with the aged group, the long-lived group had more naive CD4+ T cells, fewer expanded clones and increased TCR diversity, a pattern suggesting age selection. The CMV infection status of donors was not known, potentially confounding age-related changes in expanded clonotypes. Because profiling used bulk unsorted PBMCs, naive and antigen-experienced compartments could not be compared conclusively.

CDR1 is given as DFQATT and CDR2 as SNEGSKA, both from the germline V gene (reference sequence). Its CDR3 holds 14 amino acids, cysteine through phenylalanine. Only CDR3 DNA is held: 42 bases, read in frame from base 1. Remarks on this clonotype: What antigen it recognizes has not been identified. Qualities for individual bases were not recorded, and no much larger clone is one base off.

The donors were 40 or so Caucasian individuals from Russia, aged roughly 6 to 100 years, who were systemically healthy. Each donor gave roughly 9.5 milliliters of peripheral blood, collected into EDTA-treated Vacutainer tubes. Ficoll-Paque density-gradient centrifugation was used to isolate PBMCs, with at least 6.5 million per sample. Total RNA, at least 6 micrograms per sample, was extracted from PBMCs with Trizol reagent. For every donor, flow cytometry on a PBMC aliquot measured the percentage of naive CD45RAhigh/CD27high T cells. Library preparation was by 5' RACE. TCRdb names Illumina HiSeq 2500 as the instrument used. A second PCR of roughly 7 to 12 cycles was run with a J-beta primer mix and a sample-barcoded 5' primer. A template-switch 5' adaptor carrying 12 random nucleotides introduced a unique molecular identifier onto each TCR beta cDNA molecule. Each sample yielded at least 3 million CDR3-containing paired-end reads. All of the RNA was converted into first-strand cDNA using the Mint cDNA synthesis kit, with a TRBC-specific oligonucleotide serving as the primer. After uracil-DNA glycosylase treatment, a first 18-cycle PCR used universal primers M1SS and BC2_uni_R on all cDNA. The published analysis was carried out like this. For normalization, 1 million high-quality reads were randomly selected from each sample, with every read carrying a distinct molecular identifier. Instead of being binned into consensus sequences, reads that shared molecular identifiers were thrown out. MiTCR, set to a Q25 quality threshold and the strictest error-elimination algorithm, was used for CDR3 identification, clonotype clustering and error correction. A nonparametric unseen species model using Euler transformation provided a lower-bound estimate of total TCR beta diversity. Starting from the raw public reads, TCRdb applied fastp trimming at Q25, assembled clones with MiXCR and retained in-frame beta chains. Here each entry gathers all rows of one CDR3 protein and keeps the most common genes and DNA. These V and J calls originate from TCRdb's pipeline instead of the authors' own analysis. This sample has fewer than 900,000 distinct CDR3 sequences in its table, and about 37% of those were observed once. Together, the top ten hold under 15% of the sample.

The sequenced sample consisted of blood. In this chain, TRBV20-1 is recombined with TRBJ2-1; the D gene is tentatively TRBD1 or TRBD2, each matching 5 bases. The source is a young man in good health. Here the CDR3 is given as CSLNSGRGANEQFF. Read as DNA, the sequence is TGCAGCCTCAACTCAGGGAGAGGGGCCAATGAGCAGTTCTTC.